A selection of T cell receptor beta chains follows, all from one sample in a study of cytomegalovirus exposure and HLA in healthy donors. Measured with immunoSEQ multiplex PCR; TCRdb has only the in-frame clones, and not every one. The data show more than 150,000 clones, about 79% seen once. The sequencing sample was made of PBMCs. The receptors originated from a man aged 18 to 30 in good health and CMV-seronegative. CDR3s include the opening cysteine and the closing phenylalanine or tryptophan. The D gene is left open where the match is weak. Part of the rows lack a size; the others show once, few, many or a class for expanded clones.

d_call j_call v_call clone_size cdr3_aa cdr3_nt
TRBD2 TRBJ2-2 TRBV27 . CASSLVGVSGRGTGELFF TGTGCCAGCAGTTTGGTGGGTGTTAGCGGGAGAGGGACCGGGGAGCTGTTTTTT
. TRBJ1-1 TRBV25-1 few CASRPTENTEAFF TGTGCCAGCAGGCCGACAGAGAACACTGAAGCTTTCTTT
TRBD1 TRBJ1-1 TRBV29-1 . CSVYTGQEVPEAFF TGCAGCGTATACACCGGACAGGAGGTCCCTGAAGCTTTCTTT
. TRBJ1-1 TRBV6-1 . CASSGRGGNTEAFF TGTGCCAGCAGCGGGCGAGGAGGGAACACTGAAGCTTTCTTT
TRBD2 TRBJ2-1 TRBV4-1 . CASSQAGLAGGPNNEQFF TGCGCCAGCAGCCAAGCGGGACTAGCGGGGGGGCCAAACAATGAGCAGTTCTTC
. TRBJ2-1 TRBV19 . CASGLKGEQFF TGTGCCAGTGGACTTAAGGGTGAGCAGTTCTTC
. TRBJ1-4 TRBV28 . CASSPHEGGNEKLFF TGTGCCAGCAGTCCCCACGAAGGGGGAAATGAAAAACTGTTTTTT
TRBD1 TRBJ1-6 TRBV7-9 . CASSLSGGSPLHF TGTGCCAGCAGTTTGTCAGGGGGTTCACCCCTCCACTTT
TRBD1 TRBJ2-2 TRBV6-4 . CASTNGTGNTGELFF TGTGCCAGCACCAATGGGACAGGGAACACCGGGGAGCTGTTTTTT
TRBD1 TRBJ1-6 TRBV7-2 . CASSSTGGHNSPLHF TGTGCCAGCAGCTCTACAGGGGGCCATAATTCACCCCTCCACTTT
. TRBJ1-1 TRBV6-5 few CASSSPHGNTEAFF TGTGCCAGCAGTTCGCCCCACGGGAACACTGAAGCTTTCTTT
. TRBJ2-2 TRBV4-2 . CASSQAGQGMELFF TGTGCCAGCAGCCAAGCGGGTCAGGGAATGGAGCTGTTTTTT
. TRBJ2-2 TRBV21-1 . CASSKPTGLAGGFNTGELFF TGTGCCAGCAGCAAACCCACCGGACTAGCGGGAGGATTTAACACCGGGGAGCTGTTTTTT
. TRBJ2-1 TRBV27 . CASSFFGRGDEQFF TGTGCCAGCAGTTTTTTCGGGAGAGGGGATGAGCAGTTCTTC
TRBD2 TRBJ2-4 TRBV7-2 . CASSLVRGVPSKNIQYF TGTGCCAGCAGCTTGGTACGGGGGGTCCCATCCAAAAACATTCAGTACTTC
TRBD1 TRBJ1-3 TRBV5-1 . CASRPGTGGNTIYF TGCGCCAGCAGACCCGGGACAGGCGGAAACACCATATATTTT
TRBD2 TRBJ2-3 TRBV6-1 . CASSERRREKDTQYF TGTGCCAGCAGTGAACGCCGGCGGGAGAAAGATACGCAGTATTTT
. TRBJ1-1 TRBV5-1 once CASSLAWGAEAFF TGCGCCAGCAGCTTAGCCTGGGGGGCTGAAGCTTTCTTT
TRBD2 TRBJ2-5 TRBV5-6 . CASSLAGTSGSLRGETQYF TGTGCCAGCAGCTTGGCGGGGACTAGCGGGAGTTTAAGGGGAGAGACCCAGTACTTC
. TRBJ1-1 TRBV7-3 . CASSVRYGTEAFF TGTGCCAGCAGCGTGAGATACGGTACTGAAGCTTTCTTT
. TRBJ1-1 TRBV7-8 . CASSLLQGSTEAFF TGTGCCAGCAGCTTATTGCAGGGTAGCACTGAAGCTTTCTTT
TRBD2 TRBJ2-1 TRBV12-5 once CASGEPGLAGGNEQFF TGTGCTAGTGGGGAACCGGGACTAGCGGGGGGCAATGAGCAGTTCTTC
TRBD1 TRBJ2-7 TRBV6-6 . CASRDRGHSYEQYF TGTGCCAGCAGGGACAGGGGCCACTCCTACGAGCAGTACTTC
. TRBJ1-4 TRBV2 . CASSEGGLPNEKLFF TGTGCCAGCAGTGAAGGGGGCCTTCCTAATGAAAAACTGTTTTTT
. TRBJ2-7 TRBV18 . CASSPPSLYEQYF TGTGCCAGCTCACCACCATCGTTGTACGAGCAGTACTTC